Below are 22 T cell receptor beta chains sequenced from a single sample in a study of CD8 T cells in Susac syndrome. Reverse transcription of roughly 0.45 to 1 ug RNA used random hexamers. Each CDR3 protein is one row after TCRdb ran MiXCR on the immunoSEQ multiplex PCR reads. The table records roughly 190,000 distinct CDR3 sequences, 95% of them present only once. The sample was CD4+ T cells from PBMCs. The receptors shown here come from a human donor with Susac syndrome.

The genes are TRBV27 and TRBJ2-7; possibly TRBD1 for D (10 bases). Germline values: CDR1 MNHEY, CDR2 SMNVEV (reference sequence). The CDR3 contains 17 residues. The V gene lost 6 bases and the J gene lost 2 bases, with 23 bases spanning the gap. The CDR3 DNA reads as TGTGCCAGCAGCCAAGACAGGGGGCTAGCGGGGCCCTACGAGCAGTACTTC. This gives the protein CASSQDRGLAGPYEQYF.

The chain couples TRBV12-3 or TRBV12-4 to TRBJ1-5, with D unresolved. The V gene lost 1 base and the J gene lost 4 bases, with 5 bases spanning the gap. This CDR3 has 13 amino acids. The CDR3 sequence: CASSLGINQPQHF. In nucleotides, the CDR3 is TGTGCCAGCAGTTTAGGGATTAATCAGCCCCAGCATTTT.

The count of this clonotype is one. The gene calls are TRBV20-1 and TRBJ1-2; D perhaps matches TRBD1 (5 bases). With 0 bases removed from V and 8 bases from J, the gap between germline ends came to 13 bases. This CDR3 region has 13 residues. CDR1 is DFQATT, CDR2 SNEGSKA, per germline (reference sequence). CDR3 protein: CSARDQKPGGYTF. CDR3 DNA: TGCAGTGCTAGAGACCAAAAACCAGGGGGCTACACCTTC.

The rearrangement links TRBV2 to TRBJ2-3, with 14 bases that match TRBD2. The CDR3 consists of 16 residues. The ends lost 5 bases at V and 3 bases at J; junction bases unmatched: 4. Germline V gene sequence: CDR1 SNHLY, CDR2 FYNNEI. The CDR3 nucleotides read TGTGCCAGCAGTAAAAGACTAGCGGGGGGGACAGATACGCAGTATTTT. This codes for CASSKRLAGGTDTQYF.

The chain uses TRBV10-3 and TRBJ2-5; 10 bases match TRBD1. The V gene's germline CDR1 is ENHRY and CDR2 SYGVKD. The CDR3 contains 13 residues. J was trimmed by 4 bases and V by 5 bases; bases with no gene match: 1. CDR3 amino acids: CAISRTGGETQYF. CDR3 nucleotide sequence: TGTGCCATCAGTAGGACAGGGGGAGAGACCCAGTACTTC.

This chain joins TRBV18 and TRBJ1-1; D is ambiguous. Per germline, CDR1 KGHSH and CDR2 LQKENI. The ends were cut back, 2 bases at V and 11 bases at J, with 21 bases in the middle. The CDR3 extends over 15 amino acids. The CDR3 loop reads CASSPENFLSALAFF. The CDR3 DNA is TGTGCCAGCTCACCAGAAAATTTCCTCTCTGCCCTGGCTTTCTTT.

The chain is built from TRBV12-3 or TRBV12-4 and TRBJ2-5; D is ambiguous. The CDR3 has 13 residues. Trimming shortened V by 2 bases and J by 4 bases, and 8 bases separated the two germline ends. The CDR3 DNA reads TGTGCCAGCAGTTTATTCCTCGGAGAGACCCAGTACTTC. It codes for CASSLFLGETQYF.

As DNA, the CDR3 is TGTGCCATCAGGGAGACTAGCGGGGGATACGAGCAGTACTTC. It encodes CAIRETSGGYEQYF. The chain combines TRBV6-5 with TRBJ2-7; the match to TRBD2 covers 12 bases. Germline CDR1 MNHEY, CDR2 SVGAGI. The length of the CDR3 is 14 residues. J was trimmed by 4 bases and V by 10 bases; bases with no gene match: 8.

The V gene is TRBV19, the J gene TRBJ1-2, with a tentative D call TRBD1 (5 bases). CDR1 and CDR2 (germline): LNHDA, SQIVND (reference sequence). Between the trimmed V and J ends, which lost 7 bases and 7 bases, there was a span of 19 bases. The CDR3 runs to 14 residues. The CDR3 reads CASNAVKYGAGYTF. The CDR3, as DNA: TGTGCCAGTAATGCAGTCAAATACGGGGCTGGCTACACCTTC. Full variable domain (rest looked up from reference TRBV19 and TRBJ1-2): DGGITQSPKYLFRKEGQNVTLSCEQNLNHDAMYWYRQDPGQGLRLIYYSQIVNDFQKGDIAEGYSVSREKKESFPLTVTSAQKNPTAFYLCASNAVKYGAGYTFGSGTRLTVV.

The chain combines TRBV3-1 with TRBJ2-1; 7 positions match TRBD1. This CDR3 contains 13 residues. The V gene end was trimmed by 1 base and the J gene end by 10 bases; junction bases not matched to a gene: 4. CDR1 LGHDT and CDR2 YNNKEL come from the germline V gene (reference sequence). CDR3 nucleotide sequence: TGTGCCAGCAGCCAAGTAAGGGGGCCCGAGCAGTTCTTC. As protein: CASSQVRGPEQFF.

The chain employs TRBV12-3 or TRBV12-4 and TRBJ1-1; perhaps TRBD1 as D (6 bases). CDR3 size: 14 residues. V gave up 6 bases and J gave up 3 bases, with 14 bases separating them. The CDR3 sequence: CASSEYREDTEAFF. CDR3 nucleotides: TGTGCCAGCAGCGAATACAGGGAGGACACTGAAGCTTTCTTT.

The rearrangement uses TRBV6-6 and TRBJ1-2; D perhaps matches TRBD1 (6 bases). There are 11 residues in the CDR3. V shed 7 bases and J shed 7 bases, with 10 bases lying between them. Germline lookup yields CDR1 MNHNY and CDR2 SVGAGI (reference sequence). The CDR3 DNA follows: TGTGCCAGCATCGGAGGGGGTGGCTACACCTTC. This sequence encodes CASIGGGGYTF.

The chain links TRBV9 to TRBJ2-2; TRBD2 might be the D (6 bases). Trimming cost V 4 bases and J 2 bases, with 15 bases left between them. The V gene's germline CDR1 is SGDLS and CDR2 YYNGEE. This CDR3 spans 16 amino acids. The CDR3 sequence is CASSPTRAGNTGELFF. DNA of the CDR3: TGTGCCAGCAGCCCAACCCGGGCGGGAAACACCGGGGAGCTGTTTTTT.

CDR3 coding DNA: TGCAGTGCTCGACTAGCGTTGGAGACCCAGTACTTC. It yields the protein CSARLALETQYF. This chain links TRBV20-1 with TRBJ2-5; 8 bases are a match to TRBD2. J gave up 5 bases and V 5 bases, and 4 bases lay outside the gene matches. The CDR3 is 12 amino acids. CDR1 DFQATT and CDR2 SNEGSKA come from the germline V gene (reference sequence).

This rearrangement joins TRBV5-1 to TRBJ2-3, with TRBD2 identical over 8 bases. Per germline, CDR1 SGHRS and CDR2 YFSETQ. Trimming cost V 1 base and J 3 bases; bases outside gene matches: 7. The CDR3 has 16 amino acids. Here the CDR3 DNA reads TGCGCCAGCAGCTTGCGGGGGGGTAAGCGAACAGATACGCAGTATTTT. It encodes CASSLRGGKRTDTQYF.

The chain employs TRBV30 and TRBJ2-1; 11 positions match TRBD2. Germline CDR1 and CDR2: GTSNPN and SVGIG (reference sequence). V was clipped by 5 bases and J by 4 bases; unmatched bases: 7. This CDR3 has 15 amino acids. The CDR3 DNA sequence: TGTGCCTGGGCCGGGCTAGCGGGGGGTTACAATGAGCAGTTCTTC. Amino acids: CAWAGLAGGYNEQFF.

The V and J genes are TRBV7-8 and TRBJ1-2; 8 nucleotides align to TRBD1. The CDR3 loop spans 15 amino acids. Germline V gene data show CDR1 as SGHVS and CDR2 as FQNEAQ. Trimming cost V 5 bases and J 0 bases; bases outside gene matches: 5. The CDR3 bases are TGTGCCAGCAGCCCAAGGACAGGGTCTAACTATGGCTACACCTTC. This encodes CASSPRTGSNYGYTF.

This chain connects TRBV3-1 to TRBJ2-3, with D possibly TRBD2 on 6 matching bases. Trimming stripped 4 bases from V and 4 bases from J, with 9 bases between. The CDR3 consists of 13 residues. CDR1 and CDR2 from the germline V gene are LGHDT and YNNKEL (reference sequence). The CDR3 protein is CASSRDFSDTQYF. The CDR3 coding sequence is TGTGCCAGCAGCCGGGACTTCTCAGATACGCAGTATTTT.

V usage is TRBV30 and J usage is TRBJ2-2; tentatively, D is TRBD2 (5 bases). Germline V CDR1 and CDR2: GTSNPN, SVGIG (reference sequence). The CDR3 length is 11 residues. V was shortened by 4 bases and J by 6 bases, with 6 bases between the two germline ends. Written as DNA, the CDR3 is TGTGCCTGGATCGGGGCCGGGGAGCTGTTTTTT. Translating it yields CAWIGAGELFF.

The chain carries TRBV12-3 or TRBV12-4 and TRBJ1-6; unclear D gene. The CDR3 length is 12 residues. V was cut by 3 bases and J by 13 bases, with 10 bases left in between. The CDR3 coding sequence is TGTGCCAGCAGTTTTCGTCGTGAGCCCCTCCACTTT. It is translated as CASSFRREPLHF.

CDR3 loop: CSVEGLPGYNEQFF. CDR3 DNA sequence: TGCAGCGTTGAGGGACTACCTGGCTACAATGAGCAGTTCTTC. The chain employs TRBV29-1 and TRBJ2-1, with TRBD2 matching 7 bases. V shed 3 bases, J shed 3 bases, and the junction held 5 bases outside the gene matches. The CDR3 totals 14 residues. In germline, CDR1 is SQVTM, CDR2 ANQGSEA.

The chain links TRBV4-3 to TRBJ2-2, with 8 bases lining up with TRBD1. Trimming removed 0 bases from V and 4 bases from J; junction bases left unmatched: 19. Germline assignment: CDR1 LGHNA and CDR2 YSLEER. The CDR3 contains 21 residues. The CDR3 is CASSQETPARGRIVSTGELFF. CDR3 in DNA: TGCGCCAGCAGCCAAGAAACCCCCGCCAGGGGGCGCATAGTAAGCACCGGGGAGCTGTTTTTT.